This T cell receptor beta chain comes out of a study of T cells and Merkel cell carcinoma outcomes. Details on this clone: What it binds is unknown.

Measured with immunoSEQ multiplex PCR; TCRdb has only the in-frame clones, and not every one. This sample has 15,000 to 25,000 clones, with over 70% found just once. Study-level findings and limits: Reportedly, T-cell repertoire with density predicts Merkel cell carcinoma outcomes.

CDR1 and CDR2 from the germline V gene are LGHNT and FRNRAP. V was cut by 1 base and J by 0 bases, with 7 bases left in between. There are 15 residues in the CDR3. Sequencing was done on a sample of tumor tissue from Merkel cell carcinoma. The chain links TRBV12-5 to TRBJ2-1; D is unclear. The origin of this receptor is a human donor with Merkel cell carcinoma. The CDR3 nucleotides read TGTGCTAGTGGTTTGGGCTATAGCTCCTACAATGAGCAGTTCTTC. Protein sequence: CASGLGYSSYNEQFF.